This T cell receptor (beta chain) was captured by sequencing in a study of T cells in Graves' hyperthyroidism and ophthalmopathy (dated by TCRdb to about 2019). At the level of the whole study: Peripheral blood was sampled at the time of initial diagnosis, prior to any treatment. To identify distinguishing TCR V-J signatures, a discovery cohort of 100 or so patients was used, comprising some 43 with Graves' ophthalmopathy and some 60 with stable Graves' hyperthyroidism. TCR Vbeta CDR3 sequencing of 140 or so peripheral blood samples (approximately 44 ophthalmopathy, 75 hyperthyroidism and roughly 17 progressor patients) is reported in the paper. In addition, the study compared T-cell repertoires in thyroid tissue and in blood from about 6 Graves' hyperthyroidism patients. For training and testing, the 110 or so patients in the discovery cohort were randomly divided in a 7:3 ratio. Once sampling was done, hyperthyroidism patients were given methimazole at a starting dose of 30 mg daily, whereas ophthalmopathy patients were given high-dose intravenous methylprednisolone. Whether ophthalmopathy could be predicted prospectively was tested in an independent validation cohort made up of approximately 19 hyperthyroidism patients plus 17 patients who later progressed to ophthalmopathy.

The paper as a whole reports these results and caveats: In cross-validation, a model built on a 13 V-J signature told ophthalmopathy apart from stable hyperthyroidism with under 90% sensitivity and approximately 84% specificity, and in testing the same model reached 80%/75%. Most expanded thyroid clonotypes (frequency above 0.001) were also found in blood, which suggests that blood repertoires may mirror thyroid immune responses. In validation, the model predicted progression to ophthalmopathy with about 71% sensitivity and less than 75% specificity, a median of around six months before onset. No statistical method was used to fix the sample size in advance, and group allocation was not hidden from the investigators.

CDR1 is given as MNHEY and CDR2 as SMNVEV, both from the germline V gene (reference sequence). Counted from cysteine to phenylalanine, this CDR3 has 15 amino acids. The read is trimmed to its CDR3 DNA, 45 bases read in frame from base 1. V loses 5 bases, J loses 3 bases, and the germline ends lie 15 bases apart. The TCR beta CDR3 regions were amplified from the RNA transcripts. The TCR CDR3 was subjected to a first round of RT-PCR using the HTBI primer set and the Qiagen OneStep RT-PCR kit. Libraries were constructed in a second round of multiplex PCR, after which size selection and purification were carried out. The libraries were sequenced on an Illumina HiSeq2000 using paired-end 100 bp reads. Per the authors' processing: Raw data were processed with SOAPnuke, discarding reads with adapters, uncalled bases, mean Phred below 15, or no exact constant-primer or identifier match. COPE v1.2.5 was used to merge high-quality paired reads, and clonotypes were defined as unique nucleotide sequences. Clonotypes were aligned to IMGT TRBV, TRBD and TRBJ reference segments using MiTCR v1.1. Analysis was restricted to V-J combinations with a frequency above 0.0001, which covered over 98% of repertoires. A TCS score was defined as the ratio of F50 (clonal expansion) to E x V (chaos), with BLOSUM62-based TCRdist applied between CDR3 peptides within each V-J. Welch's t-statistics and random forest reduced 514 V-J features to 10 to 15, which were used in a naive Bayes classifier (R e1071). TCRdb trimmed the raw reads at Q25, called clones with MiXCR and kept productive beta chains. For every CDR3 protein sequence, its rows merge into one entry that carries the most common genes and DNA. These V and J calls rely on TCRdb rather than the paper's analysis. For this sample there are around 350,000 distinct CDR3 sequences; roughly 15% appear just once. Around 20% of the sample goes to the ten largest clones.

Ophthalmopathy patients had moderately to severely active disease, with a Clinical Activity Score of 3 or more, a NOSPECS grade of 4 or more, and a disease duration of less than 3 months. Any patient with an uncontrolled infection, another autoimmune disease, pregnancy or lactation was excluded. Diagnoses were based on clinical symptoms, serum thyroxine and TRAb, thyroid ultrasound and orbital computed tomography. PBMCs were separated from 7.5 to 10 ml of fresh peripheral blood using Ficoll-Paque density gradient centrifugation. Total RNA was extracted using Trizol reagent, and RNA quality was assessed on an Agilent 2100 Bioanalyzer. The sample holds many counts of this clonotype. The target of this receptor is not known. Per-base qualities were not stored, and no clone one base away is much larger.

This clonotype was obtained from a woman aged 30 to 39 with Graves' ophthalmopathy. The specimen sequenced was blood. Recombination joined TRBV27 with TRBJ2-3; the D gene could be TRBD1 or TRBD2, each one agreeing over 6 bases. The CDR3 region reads CASSVGGRETDTQYF. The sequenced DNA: TGTGCCAGCAGTGTGGGGGGCCGAGAAACAGATACGCAGTATTTT.